These 13 T cell receptor beta chains were all obtained from the same sample, sequenced in a study of T cell responses to AZD1222 COVID-19 vaccine. The assay was immunoSEQ multiplex PCR, and TCRdb's table has in-frame clones only and misses some. Counted here are more than 95,000 clones, approximately 80% occurring once; the ten biggest clones make up about 26%. Material: peripheral blood, obtained 28 days after the second AZD1222 dose. Every receptor here comes from an adult who received the AZD1222 COVID-19 vaccine.

J is TRBJ1-1 and V is TRBV28; no definite D call. Trimming pared 2 bases from V and 0 bases from J, leaving 16 bases between. Germline CDR1 reads MDHEN; CDR2 reads SYDVKM. CDR3 length: 17 amino acids. The CDR3 DNA reads as TGTGCCAGCAGTTTAGCGTTGGAGGCAGTCATGAACACTGAAGCTTTCTTT. Translation: CASSLALEAVMNTEAFF.

The chain uses TRBV30 and TRBJ1-2, with TRBD1 as a possible D gene (5 bases). This CDR3 is built from 12 residues. CDR1 is GTSNPN and CDR2 is SVGIG in the germline V gene (reference sequence). The V end was cut by 4 bases, the J end by 6 bases, with 12 bases between. CDR3 sequence (DNA): TGTGCCTGGAAGACCGGGACCGATGGCTACACCTTC. This gives the protein CAWKTGTDGYTF. Combining the CDR3 with reference TRBV30 and TRBJ1-2 gives the whole variable domain SQTIHQWPATLVQPVGSPLSLECTVEGTSNPNLYWYRQAAGRGLQLLFYSVGIGQISSEVPQNLSASRPQDRQFILSSKKLLLSDSGFYLCAWKTGTDGYTFGSGTRLTVV.

V usage is TRBV5-5 and J usage is TRBJ1-1; TRBD1 might be the D (5 bases). CDR3 length: 16 residues. The germline V and J ends were trimmed by 2 bases and 0 bases, with 14 bases remaining between them. Germline V gives CDR1 SGHKS, CDR2 YYEKEE (reference sequence). The DNA for the CDR3 is TGTGCCAGCAGCTTACTTCCCGCAGGGATGAACACTGAAGCTTTCTTT. It codes for CASSLLPAGMNTEAFF.

This clone was recorded only once. The chain joins TRBV24-1 to TRBJ1-4; 9 nucleotides match TRBD1. The V gene's germline CDR1 is KGHDR and CDR2 SFDVKD. V gave up 3 bases and J gave up 0 bases; unmatched junction bases: 7. The CDR3 consists of 18 residues. The CDR3 region is CATSDPPGQGTTNEKLFF. In DNA form, the CDR3 reads TGTGCCACCAGTGATCCCCCGGGACAGGGCACAACTAATGAAAAACTGTTTTTT.

Concerning this clone: Relative to the germline gene, one junction end is altered; a read error may explain this. Other nucleotide sequences in the sample specify the same CDR3. The genes are TRBV6-5 and TRBJ1-2; D ambiguous. Germline assignment: CDR1 MNHEY and CDR2 SVGAGI. CDR3 length: 13 amino acids. CDR3 residues: CASSSLTYYGYTF. Written as DNA, the CDR3 is TGCGCCAGCAGTTCCCTTACTTACTATGGCTACACCTTC.

The gene calls are TRBV2 and TRBJ1-1, with 7 positions matching TRBD1. J gave up 0 bases and V 6 bases, and 4 bases lay outside the gene matches. This CDR3 has 14 residues. Per germline, CDR1 SNHLY and CDR2 FYNNEI. CDR3 sequence (DNA): TGTGCCAGCAGGATCGACAGGGTGAACACTGAAGCTTTCTTT. Its protein product is CASRIDRVNTEAFF.

The rearrangement uses TRBV4-2 and TRBJ1-6; 8 nucleotides agree with TRBD1. V dropped 3 bases and J dropped 14; count of bases not matched to a gene: 9. The CDR3 is 14 residues long. Germline-derived CDR1 and CDR2 are LGHNA and YNFKEQ. As DNA, the CDR3 is TGTGCCAGCAGCCAGGGACAGGCCAACTTGGCCCTCCACTTT. It yields the protein CASSQGQANLALHF.

This chain uses TRBV7-2 with TRBJ2-3, with D perhaps matching TRBD2 (6 bases). This CDR3 region has 14 residues. Per germline, CDR1 SGHTA and CDR2 FQGNSA. Trimming removed 5 bases at V and 5 bases at J, with 14 bases between. The CDR3 DNA sequence: TGTGCCAGCAGCCGGGGAGGAGGTGGAGATACGCAGTATTTT. This translates into CASSRGGGGDTQYF.

The rearrangement uses TRBV2 and TRBJ2-5; either TRBD1 or TRBD2 may supply D (6 bases each). Deletions cut 11 bases from V and 5 bases from J, with 18 bases between. Germline values: CDR1 SNHLY, CDR2 FYNNEI. The CDR3 extends over 13 amino acids. The chain's CDR3 is CAGLGGTMETQYF. The CDR3 bases are TGTGCCGGGCTCGGGGGCACGATGGAGACCCAGTACTTC.

The rearrangement uses TRBV3-1 (or the pseudogene TRBV3-2) and TRBJ2-1; no definite D call. Trimming took 0 bases from V and 1 from J, leaving 7 bases between them. This CDR3 spans 15 amino acids. The V gene's germline CDR1 is LGHDT and CDR2 YNNKEL (reference sequence). The CDR3 region is CASSQEGGSYNEQFF. For the CDR3, the DNA is TGTGCCAGCAGCCAAGAGGGTGGGTCCTACAATGAGCAGTTCTTC.

V usage is TRBV19 and J usage is TRBJ2-7; 7 positions agree with TRBD1. V was clipped by 5 bases and J by 2 bases; unmatched bases: 15. CDR3 size: 17 residues. From germline, CDR1 is LNHDA and CDR2 SQIVND (reference sequence). The CDR3 DNA reads as TGTGCCAGTAGTTCCCTCGACGTGGGGACAGTTACCTACGAGCAGTACTTC. This gives the protein CASSSLDVGTVTYEQYF.

The chain recombines TRBV7-2 with TRBJ1-1; D gene ambiguous. Trimming stripped 1 base from V and 2 bases from J, with 8 bases between. Germline V lookup: CDR1 SGHTA, CDR2 FQGNSA. The CDR3 consists of 14 residues. As DNA, the CDR3 is TGTGCCAGCAGCTTAGTGGGCCTCAACACTGAAGCTTTCTTT. It specifies CASSLVGLNTEAFF.

The J gene is TRBJ2-7, the V gene TRBV27; 10 bases are a match to TRBD2. The V segment lost 0 bases and the J segment 6 bases; nucleotides outside the gene matches: 2. The CDR3 is made up of 14 amino acids. Germline V lookup: CDR1 MNHEY, CDR2 SMNVEV (reference sequence). Here the CDR3 DNA reads TGTGCCAGCAGTTTATCGGGACTAGCGACCGAGCAGTACTTC. It specifies CASSLSGLATEQYF.